This T cell receptor (beta chain) was found in a study of CD8 T cells in Susac syndrome. TEMRA cells were FACS-enriched and CD8+ and CD4+ T cells negatively isolated. Per the germline V gene, CDR1 is LGHNA and CDR2 is YSLEER. This CDR3 comprises 16 residues. Between the trimmed V and J ends, which lost 0 bases and 6 bases, there was a span of 15 bases. This clonotype was counted once. After extraction with the RNeasy kit, roughly 0.45 to 1 ug of the RNA was reverse transcribed using random hexamers. TCRdb independently ran MiXCR on the immunoSEQ multiplex PCR reads; one entry per CDR3 protein. Among around 270,000 distinct CDR3 sequences, approximately 91% were seen once, and the ten largest hold around 0.18%.

This TCR derives from a human donor with multiple sclerosis. Specimen: CD8+ T cells from PBMCs. V usage is TRBV4-3 and J usage is TRBJ2-4; TRBD1 or TRBD2 may be the D gene (7 bases each). In DNA, the CDR3 is TGCGCCAGCAGCCAAGATACGGGCAGGGGGGGAAACATTCAGTACTTC. As protein: CASSQDTGRGGNIQYF.